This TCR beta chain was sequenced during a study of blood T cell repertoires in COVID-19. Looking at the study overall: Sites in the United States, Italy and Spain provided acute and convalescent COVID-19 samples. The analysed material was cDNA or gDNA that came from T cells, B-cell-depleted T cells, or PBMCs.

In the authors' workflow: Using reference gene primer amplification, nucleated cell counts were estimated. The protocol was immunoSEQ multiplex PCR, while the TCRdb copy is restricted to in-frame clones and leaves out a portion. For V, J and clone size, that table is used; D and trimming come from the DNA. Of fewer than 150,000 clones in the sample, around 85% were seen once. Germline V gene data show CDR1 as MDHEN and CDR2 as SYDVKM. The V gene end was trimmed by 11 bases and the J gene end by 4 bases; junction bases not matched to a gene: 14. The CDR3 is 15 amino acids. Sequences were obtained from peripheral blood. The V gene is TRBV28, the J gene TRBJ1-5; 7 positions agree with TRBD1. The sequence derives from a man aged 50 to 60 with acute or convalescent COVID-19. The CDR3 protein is CAGPSWQGGNQPQHF. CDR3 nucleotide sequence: TGTGCCGGCCCGTCATGGCAGGGGGGTAATCAGCCCCAGCATTTT.